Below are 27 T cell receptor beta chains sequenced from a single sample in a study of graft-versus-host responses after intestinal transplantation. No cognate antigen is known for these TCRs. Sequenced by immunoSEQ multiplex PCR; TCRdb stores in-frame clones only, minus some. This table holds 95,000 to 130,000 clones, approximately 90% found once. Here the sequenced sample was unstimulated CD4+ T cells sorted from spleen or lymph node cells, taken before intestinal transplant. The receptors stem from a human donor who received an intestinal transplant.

The CDR3 sequence: CASSRGGGIYEQYF. CDR3 sequence (DNA): TGTGCCAGCAGCCGCGGGGGCGGTATCTACGAGCAGTACTTC. V usage is TRBV11-2 and J usage is TRBJ2-7; D is possibly TRBD2 (7 bases). Germline V CDR1 and CDR2: SGHAT, FQNNGV. CDR3 length: 14 amino acids. Trimming cost V 5 bases and J 3 bases, with 14 bases left between them. The complete variable domain, with remaining parts taken from reference TRBV11-2 and TRBJ2-7, reads EAGVAQSPRYKIIEKRQSVAFWCNPISGHATLYWYQQILGQGPKLLIQFQNNGVVDDSQLPKDRFSAERLKGVDSTLKIQPAKLEDSAVYLCASSRGGGIYEQYFGPGTRLTVT.

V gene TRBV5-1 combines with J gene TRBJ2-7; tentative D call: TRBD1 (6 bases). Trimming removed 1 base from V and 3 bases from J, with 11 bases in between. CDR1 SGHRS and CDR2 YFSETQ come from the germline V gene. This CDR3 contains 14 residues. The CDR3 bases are TGCGCCAGCAGCTTGATGGGACAAAGCTACGAGCAGTACTTC. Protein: CASSLMGQSYEQYF.

Written as DNA, the CDR3 is TGTGCCAGCAGTGATATTCGGGGACTAGCGGGGGGCAGGAACACCGGGGAGCTGTTTTTT. It translates to CASSDIRGLAGGRNTGELFF. V and J are TRBV2 and TRBJ2-2; 15 positions agree with TRBD2. CDR3 length: 20 residues. Per germline, CDR1 SNHLY and CDR2 FYNNEI. V lost 3 bases to trimming and J lost 1 base; unmatched junction nucleotides: 9.

The CDR3 DNA follows: TGTGCCAGCAGTTTAGGTCCGGGACAGGGGATTATCACAGATACGCAGTATTTT. Residues: CASSLGPGQGIITDTQYF. J is TRBJ2-3 and V is TRBV28; TRBD1 matches 10 bases. V shed 2 bases, J shed 2 bases, and the junction held 10 bases outside the gene matches. The CDR3 is 18 residues long. CDR1 is MDHEN and CDR2 is SYDVKM in the germline V gene.

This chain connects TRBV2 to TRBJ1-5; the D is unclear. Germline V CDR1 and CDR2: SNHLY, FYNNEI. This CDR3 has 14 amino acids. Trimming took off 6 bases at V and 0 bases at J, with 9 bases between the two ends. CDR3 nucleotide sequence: TGTGCCAGCAGAACAGATCATAGCAATCAGCCCCAGCATTTT. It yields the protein CASRTDHSNQPQHF.

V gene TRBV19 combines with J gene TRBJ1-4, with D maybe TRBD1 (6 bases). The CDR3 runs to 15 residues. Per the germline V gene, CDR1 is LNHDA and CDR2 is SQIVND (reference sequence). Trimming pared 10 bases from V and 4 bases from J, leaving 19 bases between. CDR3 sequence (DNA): TGTGCCACCCATAGGGGGTGGGTCTATAATGAAAAACTGTTTTTT. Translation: CATHRGWVYNEKLFF.

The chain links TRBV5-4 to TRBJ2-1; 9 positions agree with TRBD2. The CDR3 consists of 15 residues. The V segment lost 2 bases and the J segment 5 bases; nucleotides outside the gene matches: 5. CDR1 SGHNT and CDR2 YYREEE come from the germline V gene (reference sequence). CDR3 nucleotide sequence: TGTGCCAGCAGCTTCCCTGGGACTAGCAACAATGAGCAGTTCTTC. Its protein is CASSFPGTSNNEQFF. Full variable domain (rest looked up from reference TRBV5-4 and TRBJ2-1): ETGVTQSPTHLIKTRGQQVTLRCSSQSGHNTVSWYQQALGQGPQFIFQYYREEENGRGNFPPRFSGLQFPNYSSELNVNALELDDSALYLCASSFPGTSNNEQFFGPGTRLTVL.

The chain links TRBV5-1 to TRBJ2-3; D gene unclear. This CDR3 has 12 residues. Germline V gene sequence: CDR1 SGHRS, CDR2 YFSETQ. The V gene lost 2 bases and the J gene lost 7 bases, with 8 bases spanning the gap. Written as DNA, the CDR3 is TGCGCCAGCAGCTTAGAGCGAAATACGCAGTATTTT. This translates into CASSLERNTQYF.

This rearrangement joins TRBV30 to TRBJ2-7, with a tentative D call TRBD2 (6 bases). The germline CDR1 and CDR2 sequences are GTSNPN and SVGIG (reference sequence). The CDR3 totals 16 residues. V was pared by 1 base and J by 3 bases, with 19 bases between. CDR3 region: CAWSDGSAWGLYEQYF. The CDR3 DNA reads TGTGCCTGGAGTGACGGCTCCGCATGGGGACTCTACGAGCAGTACTTC.

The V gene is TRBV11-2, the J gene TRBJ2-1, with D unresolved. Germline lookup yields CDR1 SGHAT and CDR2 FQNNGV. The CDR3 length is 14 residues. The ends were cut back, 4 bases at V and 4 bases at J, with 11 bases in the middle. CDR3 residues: CASSWSGNYNEQFF. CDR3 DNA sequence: TGTGCCAGCAGCTGGTCAGGCAATTACAATGAGCAGTTCTTC.

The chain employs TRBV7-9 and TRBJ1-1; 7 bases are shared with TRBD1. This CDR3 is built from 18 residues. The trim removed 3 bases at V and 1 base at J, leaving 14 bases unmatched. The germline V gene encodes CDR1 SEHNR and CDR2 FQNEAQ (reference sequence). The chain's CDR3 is CASSLAPTGRRRNTEAFF. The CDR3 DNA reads TGTGCCAGCAGCTTGGCCCCGACAGGGAGGCGAAGGAACACTGAAGCTTTCTTT.

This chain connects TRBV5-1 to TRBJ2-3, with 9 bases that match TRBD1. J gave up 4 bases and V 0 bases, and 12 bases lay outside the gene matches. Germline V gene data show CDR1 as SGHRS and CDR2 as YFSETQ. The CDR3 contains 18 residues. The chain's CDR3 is CASSLGSLWDRASDTQYF. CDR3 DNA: TGCGCCAGCAGCTTGGGATCTTTGTGGGACAGGGCCTCAGATACGCAGTATTTT. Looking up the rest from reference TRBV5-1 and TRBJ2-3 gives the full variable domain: KAGVTQTPRYLIKTRGQQVTLSCSPISGHRSVSWYQQTPGQGLQFLFEYFSETQRNKGNFPGRFSGRQFSNSRSEMNVSTLELGDSALYLCASSLGSLWDRASDTQYFGPGTRLTVL.

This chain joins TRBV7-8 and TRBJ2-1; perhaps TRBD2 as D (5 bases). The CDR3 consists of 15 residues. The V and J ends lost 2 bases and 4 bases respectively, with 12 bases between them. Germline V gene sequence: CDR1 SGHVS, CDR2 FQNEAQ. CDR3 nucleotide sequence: TGTGCCAGCAGCTTAAGGGAGAGGCTTTACAATGAGCAGTTCTTC. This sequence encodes CASSLRERLYNEQFF. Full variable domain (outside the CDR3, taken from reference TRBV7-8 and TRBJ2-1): GAGVSQSPRYKVAKRGQDVALRCDPISGHVSLFWYQQALGQGPEFLTYFQNEAQLDKSGLPSDRFFAERPEGSVSTLKIQRTQQEDSAVYLCASSLRERLYNEQFFGPGTRLTVL.

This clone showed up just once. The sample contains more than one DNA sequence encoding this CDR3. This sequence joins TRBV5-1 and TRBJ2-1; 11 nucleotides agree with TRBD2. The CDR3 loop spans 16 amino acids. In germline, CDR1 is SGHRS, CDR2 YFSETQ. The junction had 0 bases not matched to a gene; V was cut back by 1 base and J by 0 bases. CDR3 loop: CASSLTSGSSYNEQFF. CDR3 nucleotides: TGCGCCAGCAGCTTGACTAGCGGGAGCTCCTACAATGAGCAGTTCTTC.

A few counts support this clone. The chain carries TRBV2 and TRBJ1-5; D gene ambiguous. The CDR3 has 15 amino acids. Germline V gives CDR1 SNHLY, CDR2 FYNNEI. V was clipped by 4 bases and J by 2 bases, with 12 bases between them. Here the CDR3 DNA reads TGTGCCAGCAGTGTAGTGGAAAGCGGCAATCAGCCCCAGCATTTT. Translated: CASSVVESGNQPQHF. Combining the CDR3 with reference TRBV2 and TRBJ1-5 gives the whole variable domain EPEVTQTPSHQVTQMGQEVILRCVPISNHLYFYWYRQILGQKVEFLVSFYNNEISEKSEIFDDQFSVERPDGSNFTLKIRSTKLEDSAMYFCASSVVESGNQPQHFGDGTRLSIL.

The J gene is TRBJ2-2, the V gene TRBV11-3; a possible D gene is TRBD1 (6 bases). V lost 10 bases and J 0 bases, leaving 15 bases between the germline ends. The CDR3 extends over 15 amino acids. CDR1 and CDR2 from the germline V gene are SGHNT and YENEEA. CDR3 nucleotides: TGTGCCACCTCGCGAGGGGGACCGAACACCGGGGAGCTGTTTTTT. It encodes CATSRGGPNTGELFF.

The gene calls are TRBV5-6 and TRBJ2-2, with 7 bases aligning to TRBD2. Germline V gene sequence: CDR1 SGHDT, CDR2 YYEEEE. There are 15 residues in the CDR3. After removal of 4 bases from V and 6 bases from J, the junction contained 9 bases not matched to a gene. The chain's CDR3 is CASSLTRLASGELFF. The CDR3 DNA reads TGTGCCAGCAGCCTAACCCGACTAGCCTCCGGGGAGCTGTTTTTT.

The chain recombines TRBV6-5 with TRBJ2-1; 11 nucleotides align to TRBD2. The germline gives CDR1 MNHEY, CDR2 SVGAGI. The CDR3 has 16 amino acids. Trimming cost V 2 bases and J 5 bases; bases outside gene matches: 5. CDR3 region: CASSYRLAGGHNEQFF. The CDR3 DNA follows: TGTGCCAGCAGTTACCGCCTAGCGGGGGGTCACAATGAGCAGTTCTTC.

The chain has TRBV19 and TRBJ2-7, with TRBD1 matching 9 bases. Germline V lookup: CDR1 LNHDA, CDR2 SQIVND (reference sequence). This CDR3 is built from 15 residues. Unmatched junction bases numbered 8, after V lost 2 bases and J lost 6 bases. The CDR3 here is CASSIPTGGYSEQYF. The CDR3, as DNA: TGTGCCAGTAGTATACCCACAGGGGGCTATTCCGAGCAGTACTTC.

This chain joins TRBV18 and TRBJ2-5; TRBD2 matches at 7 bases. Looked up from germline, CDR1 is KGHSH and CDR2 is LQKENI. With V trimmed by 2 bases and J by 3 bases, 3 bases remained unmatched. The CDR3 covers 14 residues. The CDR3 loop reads CASSPRLAEETQYF. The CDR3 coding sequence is TGTGCCAGCTCACCAAGACTAGCAGAAGAGACCCAGTACTTC.

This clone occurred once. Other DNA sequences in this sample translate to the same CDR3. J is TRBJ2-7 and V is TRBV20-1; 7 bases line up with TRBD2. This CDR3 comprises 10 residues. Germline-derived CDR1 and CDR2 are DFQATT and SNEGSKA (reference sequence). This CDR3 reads CSGRRHEQYF. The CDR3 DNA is TGCAGCGGGAGGAGACACGAGCAGTACTTC.

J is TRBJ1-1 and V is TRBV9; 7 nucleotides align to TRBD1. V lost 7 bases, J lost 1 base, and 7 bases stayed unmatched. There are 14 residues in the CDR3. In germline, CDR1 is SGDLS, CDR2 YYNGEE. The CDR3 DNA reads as TGTGCCAGCGGCCCCAGGGGGACGAACACTGAAGCTTTCTTT. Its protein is CASGPRGTNTEAFF.

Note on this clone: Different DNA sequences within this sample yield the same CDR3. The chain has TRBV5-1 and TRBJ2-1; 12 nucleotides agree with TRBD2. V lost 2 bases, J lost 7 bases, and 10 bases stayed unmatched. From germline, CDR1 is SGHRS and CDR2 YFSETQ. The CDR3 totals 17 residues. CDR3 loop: CASSLLAGGGIGNEQFF. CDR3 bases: TGCGCCAGCAGCTTACTAGCGGGAGGAGGTATTGGGAATGAGCAGTTCTTC.

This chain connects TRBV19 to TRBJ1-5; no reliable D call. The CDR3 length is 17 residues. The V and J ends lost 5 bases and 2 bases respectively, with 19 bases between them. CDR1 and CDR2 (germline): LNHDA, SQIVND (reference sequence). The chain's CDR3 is CASSLTYGGWRNQPQHF. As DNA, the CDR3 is TGTGCCAGTAGTCTCACTTACGGAGGGTGGCGCAATCAGCCCCAGCATTTT.

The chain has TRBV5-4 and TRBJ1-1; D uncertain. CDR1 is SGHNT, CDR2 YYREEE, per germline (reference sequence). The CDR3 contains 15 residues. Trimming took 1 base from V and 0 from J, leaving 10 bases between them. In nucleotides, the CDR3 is TGTGCCAGCAGCTTGACACAATCCTTGAACACTGAAGCTTTCTTT. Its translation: CASSLTQSLNTEAFF.

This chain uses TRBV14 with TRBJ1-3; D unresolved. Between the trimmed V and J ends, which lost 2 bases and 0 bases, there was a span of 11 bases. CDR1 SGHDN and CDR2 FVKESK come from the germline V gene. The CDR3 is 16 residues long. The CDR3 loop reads CASSQTILSSGNTIYF. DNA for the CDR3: TGTGCCAGCAGCCAAACGATACTGAGCTCTGGAAACACCATATATTTT.

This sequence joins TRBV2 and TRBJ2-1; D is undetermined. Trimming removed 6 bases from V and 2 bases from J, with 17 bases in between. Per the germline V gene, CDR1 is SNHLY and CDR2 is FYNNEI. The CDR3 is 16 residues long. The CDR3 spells CASRALSVQAYNEQFF. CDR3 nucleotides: TGTGCCAGCAGGGCATTGAGCGTCCAAGCCTACAATGAGCAGTTCTTC.